This TCR beta chain was sequenced during a study of T cell repertoires in cytomegalovirus infection. Overall study context: TCR beta signatures that were public indicated CMV infection and matching HLA type. Points from the study as a whole: Pooled public TCR beta family frequency picked out CMV carriers with the relevant HLA. In two of eight donors, the top clonotype was HLA-C-restricted CMV-specific.

TCRdb ran MiXCR on the reads and lists one entry per CDR3 protein. The data contain about 740,000 distinct CDR3 sequences, 35% of them seen just once; the ten biggest clones take up more than 2.5%. This clonotype was recorded a few times. Its antigen is currently unknown. Deletions cut 7 bases from V and 8 bases from J, with 11 bases between. The germline CDR1 and CDR2 sequences are LNHDA and SQIVND (reference sequence). The CDR3 runs to 11 residues. The chain carries TRBV19 and TRBJ1-2; perhaps TRBD1 as D (5 bases). This clonotype was obtained from a human donor in good health (CMV status not recorded). Some clones in this sample may be carry-over from other donors' samples. Sequencing input: PBMCs. The CDR3 loop is CASKAGSGYTF. The CDR3 DNA reads as TGTGCCAGTAAGGCAGGGAGCGGCTACACCTTC.